This TCR beta chain emerged from a study of spatial heterogeneity in lung cancer. Study-wide results and limits: Counts that tracked tumor mutation counts were those of expanded intratumoral alpha and beta TCRs.

With 0 bases removed from V and 6 bases from J, the gap between germline ends came to 12 bases. The germline CDR1 and CDR2 sequences are SGHRS and YFSETQ. This CDR3 has 15 amino acids. Within the sample, this clonotype is medium-sized (0.01 to 0.1%). Its antigen is currently unknown. Documented time point: sample taken at primary tumor resection. Unique molecular identifiers tagged every individual TCR cDNA molecule. MiXCR, applied by TCRdb to the 5' RACE reads, yields one record per CDR3 protein. Among around 3,000 distinct CDR3 sequences listed, approximately 10% were seen once. V is TRBV5-1 and J is TRBJ2-2; no definite D call. The specimen comprised lung tumor tissue, sampled at surgery. The sequence was obtained from a female donor with early-stage non-small cell lung cancer. CDR3 nucleotide sequence: TGCGCCAGCAGCTTGGAGGGCGAGATGGCCGGGGAGCTGTTTTTT. Its translation: CASSLEGEMAGELFF.